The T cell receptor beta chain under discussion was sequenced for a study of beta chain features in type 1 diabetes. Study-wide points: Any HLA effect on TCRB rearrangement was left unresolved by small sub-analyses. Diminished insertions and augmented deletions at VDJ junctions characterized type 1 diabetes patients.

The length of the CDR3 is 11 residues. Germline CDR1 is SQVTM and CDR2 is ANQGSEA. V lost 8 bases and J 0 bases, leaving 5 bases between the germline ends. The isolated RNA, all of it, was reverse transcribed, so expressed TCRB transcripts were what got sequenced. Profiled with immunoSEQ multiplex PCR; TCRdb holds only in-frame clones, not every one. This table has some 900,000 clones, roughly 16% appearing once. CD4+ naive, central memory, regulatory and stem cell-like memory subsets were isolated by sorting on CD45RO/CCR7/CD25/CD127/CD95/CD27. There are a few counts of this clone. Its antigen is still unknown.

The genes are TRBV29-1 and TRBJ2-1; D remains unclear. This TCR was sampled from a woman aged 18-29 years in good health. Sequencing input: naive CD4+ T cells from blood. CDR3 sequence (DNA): TGCAGCTCCGTCTCCTACAATGAGCAGTTCTTC. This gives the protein CSSVSYNEQFF.